A single sample gave rise to the 8 T cell receptor beta chains below, sequenced in a study of blood T cell repertoires in COVID-19. Assay: immunoSEQ multiplex PCR; the TCRdb copy retains only in-frame clones and omits some. The table shows some 100,000 clones, with about 88% occurring only once. The sequenced sample was peripheral blood. These receptors originate from a man aged 25 to 45 in a cohort sampled during active COVID-19.

The chain recombines TRBV7-8 with TRBJ2-1, with a weak D call TRBD1 (5 bases). The CDR3 has 16 residues. With 0 bases removed from V and 7 bases from J, the gap between germline ends came to 16 bases. Germline lookup yields CDR1 SGHVS and CDR2 FQNEAQ. The CDR3 sequence is CASSLAAGHYGNEQFF. DNA of the CDR3: TGTGCCAGCAGCTTAGCGGCCGGACATTATGGTAATGAGCAGTTCTTC.

The CDR3 protein is CASSYSAGQGGYEQYF. CDR3 bases: TGTGCCAGCAGTTACTCGGCCGGACAGGGGGGGTACGAGCAGTACTTC. The chain joins TRBV6-6 to TRBJ2-7, with TRBD1 identical over 10 bases. The CDR3 spans 16 residues. Germline CDR1 is MNHNY and CDR2 is SVGAGI (reference sequence). V gave up 0 bases and J gave up 4 bases; unmatched junction bases: 6.

The chain's CDR3 is CASSAGLAGGPFEQYF. The CDR3, as DNA: TGTGCCAGCAGCGCGGGACTAGCGGGGGGGCCGTTCGAGCAGTACTTC. The chain carries TRBV9 and TRBJ2-7; 16 positions match TRBD2. The CDR3 contains 16 residues. Per the germline V gene, CDR1 is SGDLS and CDR2 is YYNGEE. The J segment lost 6 bases and the V segment lost 3 bases, leaving 6 bases of the junction unmatched.

This chain links TRBV18 with TRBJ1-1; D gene ambiguous. Trimming removed 5 bases at V and 6 bases at J, with 10 bases between. This CDR3 is built from 12 residues. The germline V gene encodes CDR1 KGHSH and CDR2 LQKENI. The CDR3 nucleotides are TGTGCCAGCTCAAGATCGGAGGCTGAAGCTTTCTTT. This encodes CASSRSEAEAFF.

The CDR3 bases are TGCGCCAGCAGCCATTACAGTAAAGATGAGCAGTTCTTC. It codes for CASSHYSKDEQFF. The gene calls are TRBV4-1 and TRBJ2-1; D not certain. CDR3 length: 13 residues. V dropped 3 bases and J dropped 8 bases, with 11 bases sitting between them. Germline V gene sequence: CDR1 MGHRA, CDR2 YSYEKL.

This chain connects TRBV6-1 to TRBJ2-7; TRBD2 aligns across 8 bases. The CDR3 spans 19 residues. Germline CDR1 is MNHNS and CDR2 is SASEGT. V shed 2 bases and J 0 bases; nucleotides not matched to a gene: 15. This CDR3 is CASSERSVGGGTTSYEQYF. CDR3 bases: TGTGCCAGCAGTGAACGGTCTGTTGGCGGGGGGACGACCTCCTACGAGCAGTACTTC.

The chain carries TRBV28 and TRBJ2-4, with a tentative D call TRBD1 (6 bases). Germline CDR1 reads MDHEN; CDR2 reads SYDVKM. V lost 1 base and J 8 bases, leaving 9 bases between the germline ends. This CDR3 is 13 amino acids long. The CDR3 reads CASSLSQGDIQYF. DNA for the CDR3: TGTGCCAGCAGTTTATCACAGGGTGACATTCAGTACTTC.

The chain employs TRBV6-1 and TRBJ2-4, with 12 bases aligning to TRBD2. Germline CDR1 reads MNHNS; CDR2 reads SASEGT. V was pared by 2 bases and J by 6 bases, with 2 bases of the junction left unmatched. This CDR3 has 15 amino acids. Here the CDR3 reads CASSELAGGPNIQYF. Written as DNA, the CDR3 is TGTGCCAGCAGTGAACTAGCGGGGGGGCCAAACATTCAGTACTTC.